The 2 T cell receptor beta chains in this list originate from one sample, sequenced in a study of shared clonotypes between healthy human individuals (TCRdb year 2020). Library preparation employed the immunoSEQ multiplex PCR assay. The immuneACCESS repertoire file appears here via TCRdb, limited to in-frame rearrangements. These files lack a portion of the clones; in checked studies, under half of the deficit traces to unresolved V genes, and the cause of the others is not known. For this sample the table gives about 1 million clones, of which roughly 80% were detected only once. About 1.4% of the sample goes to the ten largest clones. The specimen was memory CD4+ T cells sorted from blood. The cell subset or site label for this specimen denotes: CD45RA-negative fraction. The receptor source for this set is a man between 18 and 29 years old in good health.

This clone came up a few times. The chain recombines TRBV4-1 with TRBJ2-2; 11 bases match TRBD2. CDR1 is MGHRA and CDR2 is YSYEKL in the germline V gene. V gave up 4 bases and J gave up 0 bases; unmatched junction bases: 1. This CDR3 contains 16 residues. The CDR3 sequence: CASSLAGGPNTGELFF. The CDR3 DNA sequence: TGCGCCAGCAGCCTAGCGGGAGGGCCGAACACCGGGGAGCTGTTTTTT.

The CDR3 nucleotides are TGTGCCAGCAGCTTAGCGGCTCTGCTGAACACTGAAGCTTTCTTT. It translates to CASSLAALLNTEAFF. This rearrangement joins TRBV7-8 to TRBJ1-1; the D is unclear. The CDR3 runs to 15 residues. Germline CDR1 and CDR2: SGHVS and FQNEAQ. Trimming removed 0 bases from V and 0 bases from J, with 8 bases in between. Drawing the rest from reference TRBV7-8 and TRBJ1-1, the complete variable domain is GAGVSQSPRYKVAKRGQDVALRCDPISGHVSLFWYQQALGQGPEFLTYFQNEAQLDKSGLPSDRFFAERPEGSVSTLKIQRTQQEDSAVYLCASSLAALLNTEAFFGQGTRLTVV.